This T cell receptor (beta chain) appears in the sequencing data of a study of OX40 agonist ivuxolimab in advanced cancers. In the study overall: One patient with hepatocellular carcinoma and two with cutaneous melanoma, three in all, had partial responses.

It was autoimmune disease history or systemic immunosuppression that excluded patients. Peripheral blood came from all dose cohorts at three timepoints. Sequenced by immunoSEQ multiplex PCR; TCRdb stores in-frame clones only, minus some. The sample lists roughly 100,000 clones; roughly 95% were seen once. With 6 bases clipped from V and 7 bases from J, the junction kept 9 bases outside the gene matches. The CDR3 consists of 14 residues. The germline V gene encodes CDR1 MNHEY and CDR2 SMNVEV (reference sequence). The chain combines TRBV27 with TRBJ1-5; 7 nucleotides match TRBD1. The sample in question was CD4+ or CD8+ T cells sorted from blood, obtained in a trial of the OX40 agonist ivuxolimab. The TCR originated in an adult with an advanced solid tumor such as melanoma, head and neck, liver or kidney cancer. As DNA, the CDR3 is TGTGCCAGCAGCCAGGGGGGGAAAGGGCAGCCCCAGCATTTT. Its translation: CASSQGGKGQPQHF.